This T cell receptor beta chain emerged from a study of blood T cell repertoires in COVID-19. The data were produced by immunoSEQ multiplex PCR, yet TCRdb's version contains in-frame clones alone and is incomplete. This sample has over 30,000 clones, with about 84% found just once. This CDR3 comprises 15 residues. Trimming removed 1 base from V and 3 bases from J; junction bases left unmatched: 4. Germline V gene data show CDR1 as SGHAT and CDR2 as FQNNGV. This chain links TRBV11-2 with TRBJ2-7; the match to TRBD1 covers 9 bases. What was sequenced was peripheral blood. This receptor was taken from a man older than 75 with active or convalescent COVID-19. CDR3 DNA: TGTGCCAGCAGCTTAGCAACAGGGGGCAGCTACGAGCAGTACTTC. Translation gives CASSLATGGSYEQYF. Filled out from reference TRBV11-2 and TRBJ2-7, the complete variable domain reads EAGVAQSPRYKIIEKRQSVAFWCNPISGHATLYWYQQILGQGPKLLIQFQNNGVVDDSQLPKDRFSAERLKGVDSTLKIQPAKLEDSAVYLCASSLATGGSYEQYFGPGTRLTVT.